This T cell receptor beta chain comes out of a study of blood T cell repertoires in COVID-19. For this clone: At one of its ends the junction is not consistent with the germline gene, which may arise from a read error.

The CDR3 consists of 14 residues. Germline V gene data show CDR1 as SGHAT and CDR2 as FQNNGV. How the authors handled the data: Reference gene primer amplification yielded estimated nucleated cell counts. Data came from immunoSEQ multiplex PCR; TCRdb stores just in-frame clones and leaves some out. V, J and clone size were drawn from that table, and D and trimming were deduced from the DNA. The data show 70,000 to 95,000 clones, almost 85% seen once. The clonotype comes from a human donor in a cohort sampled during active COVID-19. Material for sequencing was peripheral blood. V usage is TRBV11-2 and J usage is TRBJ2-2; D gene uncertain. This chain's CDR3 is CASTLAYSTGELFF. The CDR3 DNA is TGTGCCAGCACCTTAGCTTATTCCACCGGGGAGCTGTTTTTT.